Listed below are T cell receptor beta chains from one sample, sequenced in a study of blood T cell repertoires in COVID-19. Measured with immunoSEQ multiplex PCR; TCRdb has only the in-frame clones, and not every one. The table shows a few hundred thousand clones, with more than 85% occurring only once. The sample taken for sequencing was PBMCs or T cells enriched from blood (not recorded which). The receptor set was obtained from a woman in her 30s who had recovered from COVID-19. Both conserved end residues are part of each CDR3. The D gene is left open where the match is weak. Clone size, where shown, is once, few, many, or a class for clones that have expanded.

d_call	v_call	clone_size	j_call	cdr3_aa	cdr3_nt
TRBD1	TRBV2	.	TRBJ2-7	CASSRDRAYEQYF	TGTGCCAGCAGCCGGGACAGGGCCTACGAGCAGTACTTC
TRBD1	TRBV5-1	.	TRBJ1-1	CASSLNRGREAFF	TGCGCCAGCAGCTTGAACAGGGGGCGAGAAGCTTTCTTT
TRBD1	TRBV18	.	TRBJ1-6	CASSLSFRDSNSPLHF	TGTGCCAGCTCACTATCATTCCGGGACAGTAATTCACCCCTCCACTTT
.	TRBV28	.	TRBJ1-6	CASSPLLGANNSPLHF	TGTGCCAGCAGTCCCCTTTTGGGGGCGAATAATTCACCCCTCCACTTT
TRBD1	TRBV29-1	.	TRBJ1-1	CSVEPGGNTEAFF	TGCAGCGTGGAACCAGGGGGAAACACTGAAGCTTTCTTT
.	TRBV7-2	.	TRBJ1-6	CASSREFGPPLHF	TGTGCCAGCAGCCGGGAATTTGGGCCACCCCTCCACTTT
TRBD1	TRBV28	.	TRBJ1-6	CASSSLQGAPNSPLHF	TGTGCCAGCAGTTCTCTTCAGGGGGCGCCTAATTCACCCCTCCACTTT
.	TRBV5-6	.	TRBJ2-5	CASSLESSVRYQETQYF	TGTGCCAGCAGCTTGGAATCTAGCGTTCGGTACCAAGAGACCCAGTACTTC
.	TRBV30	.	TRBJ2-2	CAGLATGELFF	TGTGCCGGGCTAGCTACCGGGGAGCTGTTTTTT
TRBD1	TRBV7-2	.	TRBJ1-2	CASSLSLGQRIYGYTF	TGTGCCAGCAGCTTGTCTTTGGGACAGAGAATCTATGGCTACACCTTC
TRBD2	TRBV3-1/TRBV3-2	.	TRBJ2-1	CASSQVSGGSSYNEQFF	TGTGCCAGCAGCCAAGTTAGCGGGGGATCCTCCTACAATGAGCAGTTCTTC
.	TRBV3-1/TRBV3-2	.	TRBJ2-7	CASSQRSVGEQYF	TGTGCCAGCAGCCAAAGATCTGTCGGCGAGCAGTACTTC
.	TRBV14	.	TRBJ1-1	CASSRTEMNTEAFF	TGTGCCAGCAGCCGGACTGAGATGAACACTGAAGCTTTCTTT
.	TRBV24-1	.	TRBJ1-2	CATSEAANYGYTF	TGTGCCACCAGTGAGGCAGCGAACTATGGCTACACCTTC
TRBD1	TRBV7-8	.	TRBJ1-2	CASSFSNRGRYGYTF	TGTGCCAGCAGCTTCTCCAACAGGGGGCGTTATGGCTACACCTTC
TRBD1	TRBV12-3/TRBV12-4	.	TRBJ1-2	CASSTGEHYGYTF	TGTGCCAGCAGTACAGGGGAACACTATGGCTACACCTTC
TRBD1	TRBV7-9	.	TRBJ2-7	CASRRTGAGNEQYF	TGTGCCAGCAGACGGACAGGGGCAGGGAACGAGCAGTACTTC
.	TRBV28	.	TRBJ1-6	CASSPQVRHNSPLHF	TGTGCCAGCAGTCCCCAGGTCAGGCATAATTCACCCCTCCACTTT
TRBD2	TRBV19	once	TRBJ2-4	CASTPDGGGTYIQYF	TGTGCCAGCACCCCCGACGGGGGGGGTACGTACATTCAGTACTTC
.	TRBV28	once	TRBJ1-5	CASIQGTIASNQPQHF	TGTGCCAGCATTCAAGGGACAATAGCGAGCAATCAGCCCCAGCATTTT
.	TRBV15	.	TRBJ1-2	CATSRDNRAGYTF	TGTGCCACCAGCAGAGATAACAGGGCCGGCTACACCTTC
TRBD1	TRBV28	.	TRBJ1-2	CASSLSHPGQLNYGYTF	TGTGCCAGCAGTTTGAGCCACCCGGGACAGCTTAACTATGGCTACACCTTC
.	TRBV5-4	.	TRBJ2-5	CASRRGQETQYF	TGTGCCAGCAGGAGGGGGCAAGAGACCCAGTACTTC
.	TRBV11-2	.	TRBJ1-2	CASRFPGGAGYTF	TGTGCCAGCAGGTTCCCTGGGGGGGCGGGCTACACCTTC
TRBD1	TRBV6-6	.	TRBJ2-2	CASSRSGGQGSTGELFF	TGTGCCAGCAGCCGATCCGGGGGACAGGGTAGCACCGGGGAGCTGTTTTTT